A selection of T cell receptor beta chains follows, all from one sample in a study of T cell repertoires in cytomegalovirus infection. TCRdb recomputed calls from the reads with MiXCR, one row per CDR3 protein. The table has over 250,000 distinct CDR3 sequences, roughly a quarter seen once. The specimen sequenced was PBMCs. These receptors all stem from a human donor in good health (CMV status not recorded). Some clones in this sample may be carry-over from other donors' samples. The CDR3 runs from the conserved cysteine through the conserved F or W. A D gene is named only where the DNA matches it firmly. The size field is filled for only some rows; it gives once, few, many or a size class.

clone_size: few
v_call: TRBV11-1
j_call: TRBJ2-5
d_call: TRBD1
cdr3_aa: CASSFRDRQETQYF
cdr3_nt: TGTGCCAGCAGCTTCCGGGACAGACAAGAGACCCAGTACTTC

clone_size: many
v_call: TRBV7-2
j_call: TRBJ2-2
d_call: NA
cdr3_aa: CASADSGTGELFF
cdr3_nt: TGTGCCAGCGCGGACTCGGGCACCGGGGAGCTGTTTTTT

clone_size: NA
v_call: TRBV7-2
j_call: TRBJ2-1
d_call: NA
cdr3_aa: CASSLDSGTYNEQFF
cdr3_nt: TGTGCCAGCAGCCTCGATAGCGGTACCTACAATGAGCAGTTCTTC

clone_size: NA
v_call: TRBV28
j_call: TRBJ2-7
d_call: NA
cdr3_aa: CASISGTSVREQYF
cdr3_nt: TGTGCCAGTATATCCGGGACATCGGTCCGCGAGCAGTACTTC

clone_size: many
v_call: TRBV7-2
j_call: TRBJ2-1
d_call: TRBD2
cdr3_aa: CASRPPPAGDGYNEQFF
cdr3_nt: TGTGCCAGCAGGCCGCCCCCAGCGGGAGATGGATACAATGAGCAGTTCTTC

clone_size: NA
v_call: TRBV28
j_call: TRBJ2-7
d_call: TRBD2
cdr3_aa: CASSSSGTRPLEQYF
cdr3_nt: TGTGCCAGCAGTTCCTCCGGGACTAGGCCACTCGAGCAGTACTTC

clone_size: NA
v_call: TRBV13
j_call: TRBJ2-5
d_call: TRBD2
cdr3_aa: CASSSGLAGGPEETQYF
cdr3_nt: TGTGCCAGCAGCTCGGGACTAGCGGGAGGGCCGGAGGAGACCCAGTACTTC

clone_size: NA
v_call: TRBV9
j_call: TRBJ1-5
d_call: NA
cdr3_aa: CASRALDSNQPQHF
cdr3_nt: TGTGCCAGCAGGGCACTCGATAGCAATCAGCCCCAGCATTTT

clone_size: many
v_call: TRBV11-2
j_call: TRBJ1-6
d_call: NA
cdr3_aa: CASSTTKALGDSPLHF
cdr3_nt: TGTGCCAGCAGCACGACTAAGGCCCTTGGGGATTCACCCCTCCACTTT

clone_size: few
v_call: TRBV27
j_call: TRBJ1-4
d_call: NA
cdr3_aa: CATDIRPSGGKIATNEKLFF
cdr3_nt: TGTGCCACCGACATCCGGCCGAGCGGGGGAAAGATAGCAACTAATGAAAAACTGTTTTTT

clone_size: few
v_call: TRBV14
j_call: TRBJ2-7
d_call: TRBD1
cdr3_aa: CASSPGTGRKNSYEQYF
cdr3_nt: TGTGCCAGCAGCCCCGGGACAGGGAGGAAAAACTCCTACGAGCAGTACTTC

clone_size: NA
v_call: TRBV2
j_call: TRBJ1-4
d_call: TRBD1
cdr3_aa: CASVQSGQLNEKLFF
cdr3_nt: TGTGCCAGCGTACAGTCGGGACAGCTGAATGAAAAACTGTTTTTT

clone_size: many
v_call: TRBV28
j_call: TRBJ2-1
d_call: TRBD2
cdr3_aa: CASSQLAGANEQFF
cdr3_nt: TGTGCCAGCAGCCAACTAGCGGGAGCGAATGAGCAGTTCTTC

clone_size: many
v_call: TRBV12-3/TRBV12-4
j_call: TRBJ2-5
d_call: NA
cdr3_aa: CASSPLGIPQYF
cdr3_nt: TGTGCCAGCAGTCCACTAGGAATCCCTCAGTACTTC

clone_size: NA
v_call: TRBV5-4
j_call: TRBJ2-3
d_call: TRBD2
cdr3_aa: CASSLVSSGGDTQYF
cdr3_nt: TGTGCCAGCAGCTTGGTTTCTAGCGGGGGAGATACGCAGTATTTT

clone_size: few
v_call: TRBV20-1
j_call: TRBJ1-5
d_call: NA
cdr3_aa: CSAVGGRNQPQHF
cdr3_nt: TGCAGTGCGGTCGGGGGTCGCAATCAGCCCCAGCATTTT

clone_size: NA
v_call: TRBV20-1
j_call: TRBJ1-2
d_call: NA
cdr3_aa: CSARDPGLNYGYTF
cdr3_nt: TGCAGTGCTAGAGATCCGGGACTCAACTATGGCTACACCTTC

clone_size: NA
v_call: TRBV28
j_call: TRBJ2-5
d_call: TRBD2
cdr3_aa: CARSSPGGRTQYF
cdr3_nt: TGTGCCAGGAGTTCCCCGGGGGGGAGGACCCAGTACTTC

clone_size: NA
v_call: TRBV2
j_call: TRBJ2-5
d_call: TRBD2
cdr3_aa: CASRLRTSGGKETQYF
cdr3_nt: TGTGCCAGCAGGTTAAGGACTAGCGGGGGGAAAGAGACCCAGTACTTC

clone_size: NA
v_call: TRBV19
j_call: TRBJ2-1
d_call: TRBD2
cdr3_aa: CASSHLLEAGGQQFF
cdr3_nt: TGTGCCAGTAGTCATTTACTAGAAGCGGGAGGGCAGCAGTTCTTC

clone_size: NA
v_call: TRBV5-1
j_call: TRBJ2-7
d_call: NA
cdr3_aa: CASSQLPGKYEQYF
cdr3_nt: TGCGCCAGCAGCCAACTACCAGGGAAATACGAGCAGTACTTC

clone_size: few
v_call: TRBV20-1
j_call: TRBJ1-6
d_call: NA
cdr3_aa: CSARSGANSPLHF
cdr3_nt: TGCAGTGCTCGAAGCGGCGCTAATTCACCCCTCCACTTT

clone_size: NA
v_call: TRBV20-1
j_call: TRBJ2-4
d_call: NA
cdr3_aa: CSARDDQGGWNIQYF
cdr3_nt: TGCAGTGCTAGAGACGATCAGGGTGGGTGGAACATTCAGTACTTC

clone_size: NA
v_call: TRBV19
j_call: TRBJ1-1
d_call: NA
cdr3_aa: CASTPDMGTEAFF
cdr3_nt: TGTGCCAGTACCCCGGACATGGGCACTGAAGCTTTCTTT

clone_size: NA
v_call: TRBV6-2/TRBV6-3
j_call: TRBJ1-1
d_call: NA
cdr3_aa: CASSYLVGVLAFF
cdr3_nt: TGTGCCAGCAGTTACTTGGTTGGAGTTTTGGCTTTCTTT

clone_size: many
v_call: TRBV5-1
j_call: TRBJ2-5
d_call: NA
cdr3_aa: CASSLAVQETQYF
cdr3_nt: TGCGCCAGCAGCTTGGCAGTCCAAGAGACCCAGTACTTC

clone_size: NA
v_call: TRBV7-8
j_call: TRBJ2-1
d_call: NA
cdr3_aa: CASSLTGNYNEQFF
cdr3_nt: TGTGCCAGCAGCTTAACGGGGAACTACAATGAGCAGTTCTTC

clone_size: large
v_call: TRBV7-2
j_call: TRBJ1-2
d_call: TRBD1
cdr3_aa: CASSPSPGTDPIGTF
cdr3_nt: TGTGCCAGCAGCCCCTCCCCCGGGACAGACCCTATTGGGACCTTC

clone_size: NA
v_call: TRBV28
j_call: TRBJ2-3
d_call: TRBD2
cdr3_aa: CATIEYLAVYGRQYF
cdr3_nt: TGTGCCACGATAGAGTATCTAGCGGTGTATGGTAGGCAGTATTTT